The T cell receptor (beta chain) under discussion was sequenced for a study of PD-1 blockade in mismatch repair-deficient tumors (dated by TCRdb to 2015 to 2018). Turning to the overall study: Between late 2013 and 2016, fewer than 90 consecutive patients with approximately 12 mismatch repair-deficient cancer types, all previously treated and progressing, were enrolled in the trial. Tumor-associated T cell clones in the peripheral blood of patients responding to PD-1 blockade were tracked using deep sequencing of TCR CDR3 regions. Broad study findings and their caveats: After pembrolizumab, tumor-resident clones, which were often undetectable in blood before treatment, expanded rapidly and then contracted, generally ahead of radiologic responses.

Turning to this clone: Its antigen target is currently unknown. It has no much larger one-base neighbor in the sample; base qualities were not kept.

For each enrolled patient, mismatch repair deficiency was established using either polymerase chain reaction or immunohistochemistry. A few patients who responded to pembrolizumab therapy underwent TCR sequencing. The phase II trial prospectively evaluated PD-1 blockade with pembrolizumab in advanced mismatch repair-deficient cancers, independent of tissue of origin. Serial peripheral blood T cell samples were collected before and at multiple times after starting PD-1 blockade. Blood sampling time points were reported as weeks after the first dose of pembrolizumab. Library preparation was by the immunoSEQ multiplex PCR assay. The table was pulled from immuneACCESS by TCRdb, which kept in-frame rearrangements only. Such tables lose some clones; where checked, under half of the loss comes from unresolved V genes, and the rest has no known cause. A total of 100,000 to 150,000 clones appear in this sample, about 88% of them only once. 13% of the sample is held by the ten biggest clonotypes.

Sequencing was performed on peripheral blood, taken 44 weeks after starting pembrolizumab. This sequence originates from an adult with mismatch repair-deficient cancer.

The DNA is as follows: TGCGCCAGCAGCCAAGATCCCCCTCCTAGCGAGGAGCAGTACTTC. It codes for CASSQDPPPSEEQYF. Recombination connected TRBV4-1 to TRBJ2-7; TRBD2 is a weak D gene call, 6 bases matching. The cysteine opens and the phenylalanine closes a CDR3 of 15 amino acids. This entry keeps only the CDR3 DNA: 45 bases, framed from base 1. The junction carries 16 bases between V and J, which are trimmed by 0 bases and 7 bases respectively. CDR1 and CDR2, looked up from the germline V gene, are MGHRA and YSYEKL.